The TCR beta chain under discussion was sequenced for a study of T cells after yellow fever vaccination. The wider study: Each low-cell-number fraction was prepared by means of SMART-Seq v4 Ultra Low Input.

Germline V gene data show CDR1 as DFQATT and CDR2 as SNEGSKA (reference sequence). The CDR3 is made up of 16 amino acids. Note on this clonotype: Its antigen is not identified. At one of its ends the junction is not consistent with the germline gene, which may arise from a read error.

TCRdb processed the 5' RACE reads anew with MiXCR; each CDR3 protein has one entry. The table includes more than 300,000 distinct CDR3 sequences, 6.8% detected once. Findings of the study overall: Though it reached lower strength, the secondary response hit its peak faster, day 5 versus 15.

The chain is built from TRBV20-1 and TRBJ2-2; perhaps TRBD2 as D (6 bases). The TCR originated in a man aged 18 to 35 who received the YFV17D yellow fever vaccine. The sequenced sample was PBMCs, obtained around 45 days after the first yellow fever vaccination. CDR3 residues: CCAPSKPGTVAGELFF. CDR3 sequence (DNA): TGCTGTGCCCCTTCTAAACCCGGGACTGTGGCCGGGGAGCTGTTTTTT.